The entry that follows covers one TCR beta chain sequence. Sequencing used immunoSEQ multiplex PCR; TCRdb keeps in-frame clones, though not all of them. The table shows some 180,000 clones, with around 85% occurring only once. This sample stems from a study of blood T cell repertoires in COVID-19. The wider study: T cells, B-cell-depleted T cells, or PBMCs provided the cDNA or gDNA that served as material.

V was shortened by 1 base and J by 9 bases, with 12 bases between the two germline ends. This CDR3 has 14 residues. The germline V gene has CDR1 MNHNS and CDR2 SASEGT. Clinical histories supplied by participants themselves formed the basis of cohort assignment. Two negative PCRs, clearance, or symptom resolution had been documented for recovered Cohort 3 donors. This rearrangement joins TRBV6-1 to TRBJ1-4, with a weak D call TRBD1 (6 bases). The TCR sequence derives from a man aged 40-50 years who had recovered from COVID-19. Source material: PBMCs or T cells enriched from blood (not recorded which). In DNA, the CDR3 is TGTGCCAGCAGTGAAGGTGACAGGCCAAAAAAACTGTTTTTT. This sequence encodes CASSEGDRPKKLFF.